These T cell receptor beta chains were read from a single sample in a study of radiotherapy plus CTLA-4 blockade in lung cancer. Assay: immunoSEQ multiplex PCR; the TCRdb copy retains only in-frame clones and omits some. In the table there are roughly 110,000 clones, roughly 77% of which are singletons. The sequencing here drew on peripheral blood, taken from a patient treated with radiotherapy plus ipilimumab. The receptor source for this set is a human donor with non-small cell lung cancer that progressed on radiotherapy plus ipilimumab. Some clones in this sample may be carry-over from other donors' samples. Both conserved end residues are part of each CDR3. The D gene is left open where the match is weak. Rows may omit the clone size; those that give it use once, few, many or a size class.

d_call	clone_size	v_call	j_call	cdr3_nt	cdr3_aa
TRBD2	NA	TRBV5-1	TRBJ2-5	TGCGCCAGCAGCTTCACTAGCGGTCGGGAAGAGACCCAGTACTTC	CASSFTSGREETQYF
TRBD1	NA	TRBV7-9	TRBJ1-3	TGTGCCAGCAGCTCCCTCAGGGGGCATACTGGAAACACCATATATTTT	CASSSLRGHTGNTIYF
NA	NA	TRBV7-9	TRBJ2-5	TGTGCCAGCAGCGCAAGCCAGAGGGGGGGAGAGACCCAGTACTTC	CASSASQRGGETQYF
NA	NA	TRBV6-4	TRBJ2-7	TGTGCCACCATAAAAAACCACAGAGTAGTTACCTACGAGCAGTACTTC	CATIKNHRVVTYEQYF
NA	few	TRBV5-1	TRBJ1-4	TGCGCCAGCAGCTTGGACAGAAGCAATGAAAAACTGTTTTTT	CASSLDRSNEKLFF
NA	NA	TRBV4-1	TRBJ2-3	TGCGCCAGCAGCCAAGAAGGACGGGGATCCACAGATACGCAGTATTTT	CASSQEGRGSTDTQYF
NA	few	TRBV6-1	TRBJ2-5	TGTGCCAGCAGTAGGCTAGGGGAGACCCAGTACTTC	CASSRLGETQYF
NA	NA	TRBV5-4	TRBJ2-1	TGTGCCAGCAGCTCGGGGTCAACAGCAACAGGCAATGAGCAGTTCTTC	CASSSGSTATGNEQFF
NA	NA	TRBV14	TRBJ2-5	TGTGCCAGCAGCCAGGAAGGACGGCGGTCGGAGACCCAGTACTTC	CASSQEGRRSETQYF
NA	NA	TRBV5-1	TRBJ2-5	TGCGCCAGCAGCTTTCTGGGGGCCGGAAAGGTGGAGACCCAGTACTTC	CASSFLGAGKVETQYF
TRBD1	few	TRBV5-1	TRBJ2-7	TGCGCCAGCAGCCTCGGGACAGGGTATTACGAGCAGTACTTC	CASSLGTGYYEQYF
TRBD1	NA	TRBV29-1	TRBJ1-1	TGCAGCGCTAGGACAGGGGGCAGAACTGAAGCTTTCTTT	CSARTGGRTEAFF
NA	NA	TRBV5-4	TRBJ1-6	TGTGCCAGCAGCTTGGCCCTCGGGGATTCACCCCTCCACTTT	CASSLALGDSPLHF
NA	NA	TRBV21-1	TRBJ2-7	TGTGCCAGCAGCAAAGCGCGTGCGGGGTCCTACTACGAGCAGTACTTC	CASSKARAGSYYEQYF
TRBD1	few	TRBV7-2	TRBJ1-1	TGTGCCAGCAGGCAGAAGGACAGGGACACTGAAGCTTTCTTT	CASRQKDRDTEAFF
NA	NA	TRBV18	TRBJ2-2	TGTGCCAGCTCACCACAGTCCCCGGCCGGGGAGCTGTTTTTT	CASSPQSPAGELFF
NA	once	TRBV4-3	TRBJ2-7	TGCGCCAGCAGCCAAGACCCCGTCGGGGCCGAGCAGTACTTC	CASSQDPVGAEQYF
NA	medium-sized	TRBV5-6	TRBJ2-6	TGTGCCAGCAGCGCCTCCGGGGGACTCTCTGGGGCCAACGTCCTGACTTTC	CASSASGGLSGANVLTF
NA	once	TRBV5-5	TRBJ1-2	TGTGCCAGCAGCTCGGAGGGACGGTCTCATGGCTACACCTTC	CASSSEGRSHGYTF
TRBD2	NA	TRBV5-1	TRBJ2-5	TGCGCCAGCAGCTTGCTCCCTAGCGGGGGGGAAGAGACCCAGTACTTC	CASSLLPSGGEETQYF
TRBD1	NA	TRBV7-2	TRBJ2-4	TGTGCCAGCAGCGAACAGGGGCCCCCAAGAGGAAACATTCAGTACTTC	CASSEQGPPRGNIQYF
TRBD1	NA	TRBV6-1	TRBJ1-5	TGTGCCAGCACAGGGGGTTATCAGCCCCAGCATTTT	CASTGGYQPQHF
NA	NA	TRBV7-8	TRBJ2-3	TGTGCCAGCAGTACAGGGATGTCGACAGATACGCAGTATTTT	CASSTGMSTDTQYF
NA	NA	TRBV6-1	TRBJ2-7	TGTGCCAGCAGTGTAGAAGCAGGGAACTCCTACGAGCAGTACTTC	CASSVEAGNSYEQYF
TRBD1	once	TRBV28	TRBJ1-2	TGTGCCAGCACCCTGGGACAGGGCCAATATGGCTACACCTTC	CASTLGQGQYGYTF
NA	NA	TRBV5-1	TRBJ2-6	TGCGCCAGCAGCTTGGGCCGGGGCTCTGGGGCCAACGTCCTGACTTTC	CASSLGRGSGANVLTF
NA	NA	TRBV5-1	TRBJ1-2	TGCGCCAGCAGCTTGCTTTTGGGTACTCAAGGCGGAGGCTACACCTTC	CASSLLLGTQGGGYTF
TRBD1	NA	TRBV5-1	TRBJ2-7	TGCGCCAGCAGCTTCGGGACAGGAGTCTCCTACGAGCAGTACTTC	CASSFGTGVSYEQYF
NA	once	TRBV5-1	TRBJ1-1	TGCGCATTGGAGGGGGGAATGAACACTGAAGCTTTCTTT	CALEGGMNTEAFF
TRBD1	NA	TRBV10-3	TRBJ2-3	TGTGCCATCAGTGCCCCGGGACAGAGCACAGATACGCAGTATTTT	CAISAPGQSTDTQYF
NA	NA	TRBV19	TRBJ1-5	TGTGCCAGTAGTATAAACAGGGTAGAGCCCCAGCATTTT	CASSINRVEPQHF
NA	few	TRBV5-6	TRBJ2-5	TGTGCCAGCAGCTACCGGGTCATGTCTCCGGTTCAAGAGACCCAGTACTTC	CASSYRVMSPVQETQYF
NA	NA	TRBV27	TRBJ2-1	TGTGCCAGCACCGGTGGTCCCCACAATGAGCAGTTCTTC	CASTGGPHNEQFF
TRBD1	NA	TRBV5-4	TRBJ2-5	TGTGCCAGCAGCTTAGAAGGACAGGGGCTGAGCGGGGAGACCCAGTACTTC	CASSLEGQGLSGETQYF
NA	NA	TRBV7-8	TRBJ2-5	TGTGCCAGCAGCTTAAGTTGGGGGGAAGAGACCCAGTACTTC	CASSLSWGEETQYF
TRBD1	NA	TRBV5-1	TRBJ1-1	TGCGCCAGCAGCTCGACAGGGGGCTGGCCTGAAGCTTTCTTT	CASSSTGGWPEAFF
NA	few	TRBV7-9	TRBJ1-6	TGTGCCAGCAGCTTACGTGCAGGGGTGGGTTCACCCCTCCACTTT	CASSLRAGVGSPLHF
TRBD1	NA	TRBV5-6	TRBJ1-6	TGTGCCAGCAGCTACCGGGACAGATCTTCACCCCTCCACTTT	CASSYRDRSSPLHF
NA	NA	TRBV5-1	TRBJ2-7	TGCGCCAGCAGCCAATCCTACTGGGGCGAGCAGTACTTC	CASSQSYWGEQYF
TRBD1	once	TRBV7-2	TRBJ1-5	TGTGCCAGCAGCTGGGACAGGGGAGGGAATCAGCCCCAGCATTTT	CASSWDRGGNQPQHF
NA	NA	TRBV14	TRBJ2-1	TGTGCCAGCAGCGACCCGTACAATGAGCAGTTCTTC	CASSDPYNEQFF
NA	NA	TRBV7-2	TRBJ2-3	TGTGCCAGCAGCTTAGGGTCTTGGGTCACAGATACGCAGTATTTT	CASSLGSWVTDTQYF
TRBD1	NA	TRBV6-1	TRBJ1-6	TGTGCCAGCAGTGAGGGGACAGCCTCGTCACCCCTCCACTTT	CASSEGTASSPLHF
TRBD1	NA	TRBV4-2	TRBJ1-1	TGTGCCAGCAGCCAAGTGGGGACAGGGCGGACTGAAGCTTTCTTT	CASSQVGTGRTEAFF
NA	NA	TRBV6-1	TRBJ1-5	TGTGCCAGCAGTGAATCATGGGGGGATCAGCCCCAGCATTTT	CASSESWGDQPQHF
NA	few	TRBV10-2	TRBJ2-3	TGCGCCAGCAGTGATGTCCTGTCGGCTCGCCTAAGCACAGATACGCAGTATTTT	CASSDVLSARLSTDTQYF
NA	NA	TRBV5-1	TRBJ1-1	TGCGCCAGCAGCCCCCGACTTCGGGGTGGAAACACTGAAGCTTTCTTT	CASSPRLRGGNTEAFF
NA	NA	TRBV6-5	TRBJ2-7	TGTGCCAGCAGTTACACGGGTCTGGTATACGAGCAGTACTTC	CASSYTGLVYEQYF
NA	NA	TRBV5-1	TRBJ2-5	TGCGCCAGCAGCTTGACCTCGGTGTGGACGGAGACCCAGTACTTC	CASSLTSVWTETQYF
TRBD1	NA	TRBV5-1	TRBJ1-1	TGCGCCAGCAGCTCGGGACAGGACGAAAACACTGAAGCTTTCTTT	CASSSGQDENTEAFF
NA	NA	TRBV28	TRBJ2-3	TGTGCCAGCAGCTTAATTTGGGGGAGCACAGATACGCAGTATTTT	CASSLIWGSTDTQYF
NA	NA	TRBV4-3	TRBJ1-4	TGCGCCAGCAGCCAAGAAACGGGGGCGGAACTGGATGAAAAACTGTTTTTT	CASSQETGAELDEKLFF
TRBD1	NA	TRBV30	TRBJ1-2	TGTGCCTGGAGGGAAACAGGGGAGGCGGGGTTTACCTTC	CAWRETGEAGFTF
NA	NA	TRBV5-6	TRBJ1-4	TGTGCCAGCAGCTGGGGAGCAACTAATGAAAAACTGTTTTTT	CASSWGATNEKLFF
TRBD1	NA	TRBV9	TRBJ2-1	TGTGCCAGCAGCGTCGGCGGACAGGGGGCGTCCTACAATGAGCAGTTCTTC	CASSVGGQGASYNEQFF